These T cell receptor beta chains were read from a single sample in a study of STAT5B mutations in CD4+ large granular lymphocyte leukemia. The repertoire was sequenced with immunoSEQ multiplex PCR; TCRdb's copy has only in-frame clones and lacks some. This repertoire shows some 30,000 clones, 85% found once; its top ten account for 4.4%. The sequenced sample was CD4+ T cells from blood buffy coats. The receptors here all came from a human donor in good health. Both conserved end residues are trimmed from each CDR3. A D gene is named only where the DNA matches it firmly. Rows give clone size only sometimes, using once, few, many, or a class for an expanded clone.

size,D,J,V,CDR3
once,TRBD2,TRBJ2-3,TRBV29-1,SAREAGPFRGTDTQY
.,TRBD1,TRBJ2-2,TRBV27,ASSPGTGLTGELF
.,TRBD1,TRBJ1-6,TRBV7-8,ASRQFGTDRGPLH
.,TRBD1,TRBJ1-1,TRBV6-1,ASRDGGQGNTEAF
once,.,TRBJ2-1,TRBV7-8,ASSLARAGNEQF
.,.,TRBJ1-5,TRBV6-6,ASSLGSLNQPQH
.,.,TRBJ2-3,TRBV7-3,ASSLMVASTDTQY
.,.,TRBJ2-5,TRBV28,ASSFGREGTQY
.,.,TRBJ2-1,TRBV7-8,ASSPPGGRVANEQF
.,.,TRBJ2-1,TRBV29-1,SVYRSGHNEQF
.,.,TRBJ2-1,TRBV5-6,ASSLSGDYTDEQF
few,.,TRBJ2-7,TRBV11-1,ASSLALLAGEQY
few,.,TRBJ2-7,TRBV2,ASVSGQTYEQY
few,TRBD2,TRBJ2-7,TRBV30,AWKPRLAGGPEQY
.,.,TRBJ1-4,TRBV5-4,ASSLGNEKLF
.,.,TRBJ2-5,TRBV19,ASSIRLSPRETQY
.,TRBD1,TRBJ2-7,TRBV6-5,ASSPTRQGVHEQY
.,.,TRBJ2-5,TRBV5-1,ASSRIGGTGVETQY
.,.,TRBJ2-1,TRBV25-1,ASSKDYYNEQF
few,TRBD1,TRBJ1-5,TRBV15,ATSGGHRGGNQPQH
.,TRBD1,TRBJ1-1,TRBV7-8,ASSSGRGTEAF
.,.,TRBJ1-5,TRBV7-2,ASSFGTASNQPQH
.,.,TRBJ1-4,TRBV5-1,ASSAEGVTNEKLF
.,TRBD2,TRBJ2-4,TRBV5-6,ASSVGLAGGNIQY
.,.,TRBJ2-6,TRBV18,ASSPGGTVLSGANVLT
.,TRBD1,TRBJ1-2,TRBV18,ASSPTGEYGYT
.,.,TRBJ2-1,TRBV19,ASSIPINNEQF
.,.,TRBJ1-1,TRBV6-1,ASSDRGGTEAF
few,TRBD1,TRBJ1-2,TRBV5-1,ASSLPGQDYGYT
.,.,TRBJ2-2,TRBV25-1,ASSESPNTGELF
.,TRBD1,TRBJ1-5,TRBV28,ASSLPGQGNNQPQH
.,.,TRBJ1-4,TRBV7-9,ASSPIGEKLF
.,TRBD2,TRBJ2-1,TRBV10-3,AISGPGTTSRNEQF
.,.,TRBJ2-1,TRBV11-2,ASSLVGGGTYNEQF
.,.,TRBJ1-1,TRBV18,ASSPPSGNTEAF
.,.,TRBJ2-3,TRBV5-4,ASRGITDTQY
.,.,TRBJ2-5,TRBV5-1,ASSLGDPKETQY
few,TRBD2,TRBJ2-2,TRBV25-1,ASSELAGVRTGELF
.,TRBD1,TRBJ2-4,TRBV15,ATSSWTGGIAKNIQY
.,TRBD1,TRBJ1-4,TRBV11-2,ASSFSDRGHEKLF
.,.,TRBJ2-7,TRBV28,ASSRRSIGSDSYEQY
.,TRBD2,TRBJ2-3,TRBV10-1,ASSESTSGSTDTQY
.,TRBD2,TRBJ2-3,TRBV7-6,ASSTKAGYTDTQY
.,.,TRBJ2-6,TRBV10-3,AISEKGSGANVLT
.,TRBD2,TRBJ2-5,TRBV7-3,ASSPGGLAGPGETQY
.,.,TRBJ1-1,TRBV5-1,ASSFKIRIGDTEAF
.,TRBD2,TRBJ2-1,TRBV6-4,ASSSKAGGPGNEQF
once,.,TRBJ2-7,TRBV7-6,ASSSDRLYEQY
.,.,TRBJ2-1,TRBV27,ASSLSTYSAVSEQF
.,TRBD1,TRBJ2-2,TRBV7-7,ASSTGQGNTGELF
.,.,TRBJ1-3,TRBV5-1,ASSLGQTTGNTIY
.,TRBD2,TRBJ2-1,TRBV30,AWSVLLAGGGEQF
once,TRBD1,TRBJ2-1,TRBV5-3,ARSLVSGGRAYNEQF
.,.,TRBJ2-1,TRBV5-6,ASSFWVRAKTYNEQF
.,.,TRBJ1-1,TRBV28,ASSFGVEAF